These 15 T cell receptor beta chains originate from one sample sequenced in a study of T cells in localized non-small cell lung cancer. Assay: immunoSEQ multiplex PCR; the TCRdb copy retains only in-frame clones and omits some. This repertoire shows 20,000 to 25,000 clones, about 88% found once; its top ten account for more than 10%. This specimen was peripheral blood, taken before any cancer treatment. The origin of the receptors is a male donor older than 55 with stage I lung adenocarcinoma.

In its sample, this clone was seen once. Compared with germline, one end of the junction differs, possibly owing to a read error. V is TRBV20-1 and J is TRBJ1-6; 7 bases map to TRBD1. CDR1 DFQATT and CDR2 SNEGSKA come from the germline V gene (reference sequence). This CDR3 contains 10 residues. The CDR3 DNA reads TGCAGTGCGTCACTCCCGGGACAGCAATTT. It encodes CSASLPGQQF.

Points on this clone: In this CDR3 the conserved last residue, phenylalanine or tryptophan, is missing, so a read error is likely. The V and J genes are TRBV6-1 and TRBJ2-7, with D perhaps TRBD1 (6 bases). There are 13 residues in the CDR3. The germline V gene encodes CDR1 MNHNS and CDR2 SASEGT. V shed 6 bases and J shed 4 bases, with 13 bases lying between them. CDR3 in amino acids: CASSTERGYEQYL. CDR3 bases: TGTGCCAGCAGCACGGAGAGGGGGTACGAGCAGTACCTC.

The chain has TRBV6-5 and TRBJ1-1; D might be TRBD1 (5 bases). Germline CDR1 reads MNHEY; CDR2 reads SVGAGI. CDR3 length: 15 residues. Trimming cost V 7 bases and J 5 bases, with 20 bases left between them. The DNA for the CDR3 is TGTGCCAGCACCCGGGAGGGGCTTTTCTGGACTGAAGCTTTCTTT. Its protein is CASTREGLFWTEAFF.

The gene calls are TRBV30 and TRBJ1-1; D remains unclear. The CDR3 is 12 amino acids. The ends were cut back, 2 bases at V and 2 bases at J, with 6 bases in the middle. Germline V gene sequence: CDR1 GTSNPN, CDR2 SVGIG (reference sequence). The CDR3 region has the DNA TGTGCCTGGAGTAAGCGCAACACTGAAGCTTTCTTT. It codes for CAWSKRNTEAFF.

This clone was recorded a few times. The chain recombines TRBV11-2 with TRBJ2-7; D is perhaps TRBD2 (5 bases). This CDR3 comprises 15 residues. Trimming took off 1 base at V and 0 bases at J, with 10 bases between the two ends. CDR1 and CDR2 from the germline V gene are SGHAT and FQNNGV. In nucleotides, the CDR3 is TGTGCCAGCAGCTTAGTGCCCCGGGGCTCCTACGAGCAGTACTTC. Encoded protein: CASSLVPRGSYEQYF.

The chain uses TRBV19 and TRBJ1-5; TRBD1 is a possible D gene (5 bases). The CDR3 totals 14 residues. Germline lookup yields CDR1 LNHDA and CDR2 SQIVND (reference sequence). Trimming cost V 3 bases and J 2 bases, with 8 bases left between them. CDR3 residues: CASSMQGGNQPQHF. The DNA for the CDR3 is TGTGCCAGTAGTATGCAGGGTGGCAATCAGCCCCAGCATTTT.

This chain joins TRBV28 and TRBJ2-5; 12 nucleotides line up with TRBD2. V lost 5 bases to trimming and J lost 3 bases; unmatched junction nucleotides: 4. The V gene's germline CDR1 is MDHEN and CDR2 SYDVKM. The CDR3 loop spans 15 amino acids. The CDR3 region is CASSRLAGDEETQYF. The CDR3 DNA reads as TGTGCCAGCAGTCGACTAGCGGGGGATGAAGAGACCCAGTACTTC.

The V call is TRBV28, the J call TRBJ1-2; D unclear. The CDR3 extends over 15 amino acids. CDR1 and CDR2 (germline): MDHEN, SYDVKM. The V and J ends lost 7 bases and 1 base respectively, with 16 bases between them. This CDR3 is CASTPPGSFNYGYTF. DNA for the CDR3: TGTGCCAGCACCCCCCCCGGGTCTTTTAACTATGGCTACACCTTC.

J is TRBJ1-2 and V is TRBV29-1; 9 bases are shared with TRBD1. J gave up 2 bases and V 5 bases, and 3 bases lay outside the gene matches. This CDR3 comprises 13 residues. Germline CDR1 reads SQVTM; CDR2 reads ANQGSEA. The DNA for the CDR3 is TGCAGCGTTCAAGGACAGGGGAACTATGGCTACACCTTC. The encoded protein is CSVQGQGNYGYTF.

The sample holds one count of this clone. The CDR3 loop is CAWEGLAGGPGGELFF. The CDR3 DNA sequence: TGTGCCTGGGAAGGACTAGCGGGAGGGCCTGGCGGGGAGCTGTTTTTT. The chain uses TRBV30 and TRBJ2-2; 15 bases agree with TRBD2. The germline V gene encodes CDR1 GTSNPN and CDR2 SVGIG (reference sequence). The J segment lost 7 bases and the V segment lost 5 bases, leaving 8 bases of the junction unmatched. This CDR3 comprises 16 residues.

This clone was detected once. The rearrangement links TRBV28 to TRBJ1-5; weak D call: TRBD1 (5 bases). This CDR3 has 14 residues. Germline-derived CDR1 and CDR2 are MDHEN and SYDVKM. V lost 5 bases and J lost 11, with 19 bases in between. The CDR3 coding sequence is TGTGCCAGCAGTCTCGACAGTTGGGGATGGGCCCAGCATTTT. Its protein product is CASSLDSWGWAQHF.

This rearrangement joins TRBV15 to TRBJ2-7; D may be TRBD1 or TRBD2 (6 bases each). This CDR3 is 14 amino acids long. The ends were cut back, 2 bases at V and 6 bases at J, with 14 bases in the middle. The germline V gene has CDR1 LNHNV and CDR2 YYDKDF (reference sequence). The CDR3 protein is CATSRLRGRSEQYF. DNA of the CDR3: TGTGCCACCAGCAGACTACGGGGGCGGTCCGAGCAGTACTTC.

The chain carries TRBV7-8 and TRBJ1-5; D not certain. The CDR3 loop spans 14 amino acids. Germline CDR1 is SGHVS and CDR2 is FQNEAQ. V lost 6 bases and J lost 5, with 14 bases in between. Here the CDR3 reads CASRPVERDQPQHF. CDR3 nucleotides: TGTGCCAGCAGGCCCGTCGAGAGGGATCAGCCCCAGCATTTT.

This clone was recorded once. The J gene is TRBJ2-7, the V gene TRBV27, with 11 bases fitting TRBD2. The CDR3 runs to 16 residues. Germline V lookup: CDR1 MNHEY, CDR2 SMNVEV (reference sequence). V lost 4 bases and J lost 3; bases outside the gene matches: 8. The CDR3 sequence is CASSSLAGGVVYEQYF. The CDR3, as DNA: TGTGCCAGCAGTTCCCTAGCGGGAGGAGTGGTCTACGAGCAGTACTTC.

About this clone: The sample contains more than one DNA sequence encoding this CDR3. The chain links TRBV7-2 to TRBJ2-5; 7 bases are a match to TRBD2. CDR3 length: 15 amino acids. Germline CDR1 reads SGHTA; CDR2 reads FQGNSA. J was trimmed by 2 bases and V by 1 base; bases with no gene match: 4. CDR3 protein: CASSLGGRGQETQYF. The CDR3 region has the DNA TGTGCCAGCAGCTTAGGGGGGAGGGGTCAAGAGACCCAGTACTTC.